This TCR beta chain emerged from a study of T-cell memory formation after mild COVID-19. Study-level findings and limits: SARS-CoV-2 specificity was not confirmed for second-wave clones peaking on day 37. Shrinking CD4+ clones were chiefly CM and EM; CD8+ ones were chiefly EMRA.

The germline V gene encodes CDR1 MNHEY and CDR2 SMNVEV (reference sequence). The V end was cut by 3 bases, the J end by 4 bases, with 7 bases between. The CDR3 sequence is 13 residues long. This clonotype was detected ten times or more. Its target is not known. TCRdb called the 5' RACE reads again in MiXCR, with one record for every CDR3 protein. The table shows about 110,000 distinct CDR3 sequences, with 15% to 20% occurring only once. Sequenced: PBMCs or a T cell subset sorted from them (not recorded which). The clonotype was recovered from a man aged 18 to 29 who had mild COVID-19 (a few samples of this study predate the infection). Cell type and time point are not known. J is TRBJ1-3 and V is TRBV27, with unresolved D. CDR3 loop: CASSLASGNTIYF. In nucleotides, the CDR3 is TGTGCCAGCAGTTTGGCCAGCGGAAACACCATATATTTT.